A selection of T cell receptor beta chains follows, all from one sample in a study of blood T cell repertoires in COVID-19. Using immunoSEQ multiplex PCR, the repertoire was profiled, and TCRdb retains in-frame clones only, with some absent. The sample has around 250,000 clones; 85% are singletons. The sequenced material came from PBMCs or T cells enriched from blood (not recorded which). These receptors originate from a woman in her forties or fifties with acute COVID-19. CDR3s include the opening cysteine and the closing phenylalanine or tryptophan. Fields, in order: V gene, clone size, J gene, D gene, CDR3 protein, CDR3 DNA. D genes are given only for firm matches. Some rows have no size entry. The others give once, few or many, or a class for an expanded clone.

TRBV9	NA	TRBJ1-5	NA	CASKDHDDYSNQPQHF	TGTGCCAGCAAAGACCATGATGACTATAGCAATCAGCCCCAGCATTTT
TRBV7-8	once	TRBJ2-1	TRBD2	CASSLRASGGAGANEQFF	TGTGCCAGCAGCTTAAGGGCTAGCGGGGGGGCAGGGGCCAATGAGCAGTTCTTC
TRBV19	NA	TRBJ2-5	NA	CASSIQSSTETQYF	TGTGCCAGTAGTATCCAATCCAGTACCGAGACCCAGTACTTC
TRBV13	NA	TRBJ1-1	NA	CASSLLAGLNTEAFF	TGTGCCAGCAGCTTACTTGCAGGGTTGAACACTGAAGCTTTCTTT
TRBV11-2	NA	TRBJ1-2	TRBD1	CASSLGQGNGYTF	TGTGCCAGCAGCTTAGGACAGGGAAATGGCTACACCTTC
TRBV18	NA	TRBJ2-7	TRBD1	CASSADRVIYEQYF	TGTGCCAGCTCAGCAGACAGGGTGATCTACGAGCAGTACTTC
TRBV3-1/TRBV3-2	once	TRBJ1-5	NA	CASSQGTPGWREPQHF	TGTGCCAGCAGCCAAGGAACCCCAGGGTGGAGGGAGCCCCAGCATTTT
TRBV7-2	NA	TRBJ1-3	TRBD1	CASSSSGQAGNTIYF	TGTGCCAGCAGCTCCTCTGGACAGGCTGGAAACACCATATATTTT
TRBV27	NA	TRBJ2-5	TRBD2	CASKTSGAIQETQYF	TGTGCCAGCAAAACTAGCGGGGCTATTCAAGAGACCCAGTACTTC
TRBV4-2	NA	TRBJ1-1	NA	CASSQGQPNTEAFF	TGTGCCAGCAGCCAAGGACAGCCCAACACTGAAGCTTTCTTT
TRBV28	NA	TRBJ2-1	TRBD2	CASSLPGGAYNEQFF	TGTGCCAGCAGTCTACCCGGGGGGGCTTACAATGAGCAGTTCTTC
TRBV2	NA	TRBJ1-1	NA	CASRGQWGTEAFF	TGTGCCAGCAGAGGACAGTGGGGCACTGAAGCTTTCTTT
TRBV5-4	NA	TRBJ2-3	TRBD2	CASSSRTSGSGTDTQYF	TGTGCCAGCAGCTCTCGGACTAGCGGGAGTGGCACAGATACGCAGTATTTT
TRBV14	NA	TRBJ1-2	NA	CASSQVTDYGYTF	TGTGCCAGCAGCCAAGTGACAGACTATGGCTACACCTTC
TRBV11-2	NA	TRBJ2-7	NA	CASSLQQGPGEQYF	TGTGCCAGCAGCCTCCAACAGGGCCCTGGGGAGCAGTACTTC
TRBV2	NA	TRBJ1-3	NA	CASSEATGSGNTIYF	TGTGCCAGCAGTGAAGCAACGGGCTCTGGAAACACCATATATTTT
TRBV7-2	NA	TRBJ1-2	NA	CASTRTELANYGYTF	TGTGCCAGCACCCGAACCGAGTTAGCTAACTATGGCTACACCTTC
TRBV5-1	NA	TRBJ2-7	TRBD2	CASSLLTSGASYEQYF	TGCGCCAGCAGCTTGTTGACTAGCGGGGCCTCCTACGAGCAGTACTTC
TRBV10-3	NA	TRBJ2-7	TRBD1	CAISTDRASSYEQYF	TGTGCCATCAGTACCGACAGGGCGAGCTCCTACGAGCAGTACTTC
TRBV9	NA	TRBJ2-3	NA	CASSVTGTWADTQYF	TGTGCCAGCAGTGTTACCGGGACATGGGCAGATACGCAGTATTTT
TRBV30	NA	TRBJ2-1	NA	CAWSTDTYNEQFF	TGTGCCTGGAGTACGGACACTTACAATGAGCAGTTCTTC
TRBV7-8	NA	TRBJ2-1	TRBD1	CASRTTGTGGGEQFF	TGTGCCAGCAGGACCACGGGGACAGGGGGTGGTGAGCAGTTCTTC
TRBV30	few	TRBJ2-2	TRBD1	CAWRWTGSTGELFF	TGTGCCTGGAGGTGGACAGGGAGCACCGGGGAGCTGTTTTTT
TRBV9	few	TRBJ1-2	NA	CASSVAVQGNYGYTF	TGTGCCAGCAGCGTAGCTGTGCAGGGGAACTATGGCTACACCTTC
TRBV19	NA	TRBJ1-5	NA	CASSMIEGRNQPQHF	TGTGCCAGTAGTATGATAGAGGGTAGGAATCAGCCCCAGCATTTT
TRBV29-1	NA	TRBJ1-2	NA	CSVWAQADYGYTF	TGCAGCGTTTGGGCACAGGCAGACTATGGCTACACCTTC